A selection of T cell receptor beta chains follows, all from one sample in a study of blood T cells in healthy people across ages. TCRdb reprocessed the 5' RACE reads with MiXCR, giving one entry per CDR3 protein. The data show roughly 1,100,000 distinct CDR3 sequences, with around 25% seen just once and approximately 0.79% held by the top ten. This same sample was also part of a study on T cells of mothers and their children.

The sample consisted of blood. The origin of the receptors is a girl aged 2-10 years in good health. Each CDR3 is given with its conserved first and last residue. D genes are given only for firm matches. Size values are once, few and many counts, or a class for expanded clones, and some rows have none.

J gene: TRBJ2-1; D gene: TRBD2; clone size: few; V gene: TRBV5-1; CDR3 protein: CASSFVSSGGYNEQFF; CDR3 DNA: TGCGCCAGCAGCTTTGTTTCTAGCGGAGGTTACAATGAGCAGTTCTTC
J gene: TRBJ1-6; D gene: TRBD1; clone size: NA; V gene: TRBV20-1; CDR3 protein: CSAMTGVGSPLHF; CDR3 DNA: TGCAGTGCCATGACAGGGGTTGGCTCACCCCTCCACTTT
J gene: TRBJ1-3; D gene: NA; clone size: few; V gene: TRBV12-3/TRBV12-4; CDR3 protein: CASSLDRDTIYF; CDR3 DNA: TGTGCCAGCAGTCTTGATCGGGACACCATATATTTT
J gene: TRBJ1-1; D gene: NA; clone size: few; V gene: TRBV27; CDR3 protein: CASSFVEGEAFF; CDR3 DNA: TGTGCCAGCAGTTTCGTAGAGGGTGAAGCTTTCTTT
J gene: TRBJ2-7; D gene: NA; clone size: few; V gene: TRBV12-3/TRBV12-4; CDR3 protein: CASSPQWGNAYEQYF; CDR3 DNA: TGTGCCAGCAGTCCGCAGTGGGGAAATGCCTACGAGCAGTACTTC
J gene: TRBJ1-2; D gene: NA; clone size: NA; V gene: TRBV7-9; CDR3 protein: CASSLTRDGYTF; CDR3 DNA: TGTGCCAGCAGCTTAACCAGGGATGGCTACACCTTC
J gene: TRBJ2-3; D gene: NA; clone size: NA; V gene: TRBV29-1; CDR3 protein: CSVEATQGDTQYF; CDR3 DNA: TGCAGCGTTGAAGCAACTCAGGGAGATACGCAGTATTTT
J gene: TRBJ2-7; D gene: NA; clone size: NA; V gene: TRBV4-2; CDR3 protein: CASSQDRTREQQYF; CDR3 DNA: TGTGCCAGCAGCCAAGATCGGACCAGGGAACAGCAGTACTTC
J gene: TRBJ2-1; D gene: NA; clone size: NA; V gene: TRBV20-1; CDR3 protein: CSARDRYLYNEQFF; CDR3 DNA: TGCAGTGCTAGAGATCGGTACTTGTACAATGAGCAGTTCTTC
J gene: TRBJ2-7; D gene: TRBD2; clone size: NA; V gene: TRBV28; CDR3 protein: CASSPPGTSFEQYF; CDR3 DNA: TGTGCCAGCAGCCCTCCCGGGACTAGCTTCGAGCAGTACTTC
J gene: TRBJ2-2; D gene: TRBD2; clone size: NA; V gene: TRBV11-2; CDR3 protein: CATGLAGNTGELFF; CDR3 DNA: TGTGCCACAGGACTAGCGGGAAACACCGGGGAGCTGTTTTTT
J gene: TRBJ2-4; D gene: TRBD2; clone size: NA; V gene: TRBV12-3/TRBV12-4; CDR3 protein: CASSQTSGRNIQYF; CDR3 DNA: TGTGCCAGCAGCCAGACTAGCGGGAGAAACATTCAGTACTTC
J gene: TRBJ1-2; D gene: TRBD1; clone size: NA; V gene: TRBV20-1; CDR3 protein: CTLTGQGGYGYTF; CDR3 DNA: TGCACCCTGACCGGGCAGGGGGGCTATGGCTACACCTTC
J gene: TRBJ1-5; D gene: NA; clone size: NA; V gene: TRBV2; CDR3 protein: CASRDRASSQPQHF; CDR3 DNA: TGTGCCAGCAGGGACCGGGCCTCAAGTCAGCCCCAGCATTTT
J gene: TRBJ2-7; D gene: NA; clone size: few; V gene: TRBV12-3/TRBV12-4; CDR3 protein: CASSSTLDVSLEQYF; CDR3 DNA: TGTGCCAGCAGTTCGACACTCGATGTTTCCCTCGAGCAGTACTTC
J gene: TRBJ2-4; D gene: NA; clone size: NA; V gene: TRBV6-1; CDR3 protein: CASRPGQPKNIQYF; CDR3 DNA: TGTGCCAGCAGGCCGGGACAACCGAAAAACATTCAGTACTTC
J gene: TRBJ2-5; D gene: TRBD2; clone size: NA; V gene: TRBV7-3; CDR3 protein: CASSRRLAGSGETQYF; CDR3 DNA: TGTGCCAGCAGCCGCCGACTAGCGGGTTCGGGAGAGACCCAGTACTTC
J gene: TRBJ2-1; D gene: TRBD2; clone size: NA; V gene: TRBV13; CDR3 protein: CASSWGLAGGPNEQFF; CDR3 DNA: TGTGCCAGCAGCTGGGGACTAGCGGGAGGGCCAAATGAGCAGTTCTTC
J gene: TRBJ2-1; D gene: NA; clone size: few; V gene: TRBV4-1; CDR3 protein: CASSPLWEGYNEQFF; CDR3 DNA: TGCGCCAGCAGCCCACTGTGGGAAGGATACAATGAGCAGTTCTTC
J gene: TRBJ2-1; D gene: NA; clone size: NA; V gene: TRBV6-5; CDR3 protein: CASSYKAGDNEQFF; CDR3 DNA: TGTGCCAGCAGTTACAAGGCGGGTGACAATGAGCAGTTCTTC
J gene: TRBJ1-2; D gene: NA; clone size: NA; V gene: TRBV29-1; CDR3 protein: CSVVSGTGYTF; CDR3 DNA: TGCAGCGTTGTGTCAGGTACCGGCTACACCTTC
J gene: TRBJ1-5; D gene: TRBD1; clone size: NA; V gene: TRBV3-1; CDR3 protein: CASSQGNYRGNQPQHF; CDR3 DNA: TGTGCCAGCAGCCAAGGAAACTACAGGGGGAACCAGCCCCAGCATTTT